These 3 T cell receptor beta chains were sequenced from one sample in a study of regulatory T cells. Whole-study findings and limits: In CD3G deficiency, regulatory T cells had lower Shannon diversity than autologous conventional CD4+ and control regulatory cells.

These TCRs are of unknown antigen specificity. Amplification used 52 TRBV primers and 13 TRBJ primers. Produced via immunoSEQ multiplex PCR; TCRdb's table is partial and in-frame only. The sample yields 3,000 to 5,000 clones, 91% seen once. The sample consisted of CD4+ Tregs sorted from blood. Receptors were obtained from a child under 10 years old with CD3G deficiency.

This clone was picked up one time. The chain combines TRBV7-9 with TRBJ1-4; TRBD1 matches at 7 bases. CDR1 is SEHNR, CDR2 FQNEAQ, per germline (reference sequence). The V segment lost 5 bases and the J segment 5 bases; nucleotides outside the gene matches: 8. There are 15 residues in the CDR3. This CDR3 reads CASSLGQAWNEKLFF. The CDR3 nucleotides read TGTGCCAGCAGCCTCGGACAGGCGTGGAATGAAAAACTGTTTTTT.

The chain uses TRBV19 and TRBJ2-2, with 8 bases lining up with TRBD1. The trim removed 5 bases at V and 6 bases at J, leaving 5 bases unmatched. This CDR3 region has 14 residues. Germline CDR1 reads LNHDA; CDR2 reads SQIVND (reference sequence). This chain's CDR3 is CASSDRGQSGELFF. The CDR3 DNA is TGTGCCAGTAGTGACAGGGGTCAATCCGGGGAGCTGTTTTTT.

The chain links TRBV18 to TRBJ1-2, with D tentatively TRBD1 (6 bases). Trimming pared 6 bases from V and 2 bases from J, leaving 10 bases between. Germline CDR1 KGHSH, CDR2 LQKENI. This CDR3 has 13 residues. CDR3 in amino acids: CASSPGQNYGYTF. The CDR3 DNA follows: TGTGCCAGCTCCCCCGGACAGAACTATGGCTACACCTTC.